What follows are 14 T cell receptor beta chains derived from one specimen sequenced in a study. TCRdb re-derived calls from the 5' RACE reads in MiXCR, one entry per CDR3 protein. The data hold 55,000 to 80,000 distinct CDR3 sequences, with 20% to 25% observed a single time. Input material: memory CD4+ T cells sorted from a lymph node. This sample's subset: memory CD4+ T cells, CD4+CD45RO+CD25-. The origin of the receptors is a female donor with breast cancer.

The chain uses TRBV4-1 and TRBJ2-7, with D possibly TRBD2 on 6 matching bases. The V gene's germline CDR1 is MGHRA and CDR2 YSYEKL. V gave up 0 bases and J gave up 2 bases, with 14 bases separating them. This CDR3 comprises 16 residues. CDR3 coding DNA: TGCGCCAGCAGCCAAGATATCGCGGGAAGCCCCTACGAGCAGTACTTC. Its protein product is CASSQDIAGSPYEQYF.

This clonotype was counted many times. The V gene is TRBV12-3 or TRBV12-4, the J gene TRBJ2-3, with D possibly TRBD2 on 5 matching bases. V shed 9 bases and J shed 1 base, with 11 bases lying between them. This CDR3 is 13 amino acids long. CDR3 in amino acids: CASEGRGTDTQYF. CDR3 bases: TGTGCCAGTGAGGGCCGGGGCACAGATACGCAGTATTTT.

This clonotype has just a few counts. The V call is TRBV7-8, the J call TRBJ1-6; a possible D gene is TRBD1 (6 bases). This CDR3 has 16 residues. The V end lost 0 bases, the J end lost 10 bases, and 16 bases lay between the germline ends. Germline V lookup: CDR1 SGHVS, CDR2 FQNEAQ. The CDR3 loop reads CASSLAALQGASPLHF. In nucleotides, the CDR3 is TGTGCCAGCAGCTTAGCTGCATTACAGGGAGCCTCACCCCTCCACTTT.

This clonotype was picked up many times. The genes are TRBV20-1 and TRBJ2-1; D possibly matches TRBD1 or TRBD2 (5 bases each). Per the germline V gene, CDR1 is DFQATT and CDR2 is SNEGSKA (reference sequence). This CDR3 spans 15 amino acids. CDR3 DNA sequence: TGCAGCGGAGGAGGAAGGGGAGTTCCATACAATGAGCAGTTCTTC. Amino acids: CSGGGRGVPYNEQFF.

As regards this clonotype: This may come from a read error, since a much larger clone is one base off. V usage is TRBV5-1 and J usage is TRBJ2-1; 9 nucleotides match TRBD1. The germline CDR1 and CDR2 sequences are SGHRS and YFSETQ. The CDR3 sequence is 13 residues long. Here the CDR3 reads CASSLGQGNGQFF. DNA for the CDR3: TGCGCCAGCAGCCTGGGACAGGGTAATGGGCAGTTCTTC.

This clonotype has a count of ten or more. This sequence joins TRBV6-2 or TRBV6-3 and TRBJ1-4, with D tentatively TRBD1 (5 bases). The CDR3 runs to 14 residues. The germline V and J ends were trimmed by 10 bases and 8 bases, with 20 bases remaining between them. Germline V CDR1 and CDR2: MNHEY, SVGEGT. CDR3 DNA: TGTGCCACCCATCGTGGGGACGCGGCCGAAAAACTGTTTTTT. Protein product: CATHRGDAAEKLFF.

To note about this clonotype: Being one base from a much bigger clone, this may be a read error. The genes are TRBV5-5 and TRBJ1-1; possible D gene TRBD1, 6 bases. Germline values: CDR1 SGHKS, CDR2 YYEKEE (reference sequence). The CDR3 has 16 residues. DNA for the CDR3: TGTGCCGGCAGCTGGGAACTCCGGGGGCGACTCACTGAAGCTTTCTTT. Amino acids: CAGSWELRGRLTEAFF.

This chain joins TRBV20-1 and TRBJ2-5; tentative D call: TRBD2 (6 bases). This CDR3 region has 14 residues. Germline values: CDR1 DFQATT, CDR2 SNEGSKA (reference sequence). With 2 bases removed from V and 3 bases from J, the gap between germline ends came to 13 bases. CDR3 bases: TGCAGTGCTAGACCGGGACTGGGGAAAGAGACCCAGTACTTC. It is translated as CSARPGLGKETQYF.

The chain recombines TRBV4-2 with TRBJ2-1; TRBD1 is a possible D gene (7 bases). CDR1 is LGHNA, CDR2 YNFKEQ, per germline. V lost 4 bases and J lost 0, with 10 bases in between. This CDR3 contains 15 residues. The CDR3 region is CASSPGGFSYNEQFF. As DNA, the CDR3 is TGTGCCAGCAGCCCAGGGGGGTTCTCCTACAATGAGCAGTTCTTC.

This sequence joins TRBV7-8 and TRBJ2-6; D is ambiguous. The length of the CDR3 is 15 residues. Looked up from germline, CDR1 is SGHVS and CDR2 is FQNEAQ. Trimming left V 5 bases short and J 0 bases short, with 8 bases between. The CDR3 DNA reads TGTGCCAGCAGCCTTAGGAGCTCTGGGGCCAACGTCCTGACTTTC. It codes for CASSLRSSGANVLTF. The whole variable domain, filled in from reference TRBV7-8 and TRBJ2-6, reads GAGVSQSPRYKVAKRGQDVALRCDPISGHVSLFWYQQALGQGPEFLTYFQNEAQLDKSGLPSDRFFAERPEGSVSTLKIQRTQQEDSAVYLCASSLRSSGANVLTFGAGSRLTVL.

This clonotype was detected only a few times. The CDR3 DNA is TGCAGTGCTAGATACCCCAGTCAGGAGACCCAGTACTTC. Translating gives CSARYPSQETQYF. The chain uses TRBV20-1 and TRBJ2-5; D gene unclear. Trimming removed 2 bases from V and 5 bases from J, with 12 bases in between. This CDR3 is built from 13 residues. Looked up from germline, CDR1 is DFQATT and CDR2 is SNEGSKA (reference sequence).

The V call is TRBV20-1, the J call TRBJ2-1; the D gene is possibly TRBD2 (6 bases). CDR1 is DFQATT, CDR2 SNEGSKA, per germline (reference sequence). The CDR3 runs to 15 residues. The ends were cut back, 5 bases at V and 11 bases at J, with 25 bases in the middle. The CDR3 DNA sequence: TGCAGTGCTCCCGCGACCTCGGCGGGACCTTATAAGCAGTTCTTC. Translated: CSAPATSAGPYKQFF.

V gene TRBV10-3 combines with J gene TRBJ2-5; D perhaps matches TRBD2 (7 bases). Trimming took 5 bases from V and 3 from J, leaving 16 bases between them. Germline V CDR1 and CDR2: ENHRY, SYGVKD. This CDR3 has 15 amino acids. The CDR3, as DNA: TGTGCCATCAGTTCGGGGGGCGCACCAAAAGAGACCCAGTACTTC. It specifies CAISSGGAPKETQYF.

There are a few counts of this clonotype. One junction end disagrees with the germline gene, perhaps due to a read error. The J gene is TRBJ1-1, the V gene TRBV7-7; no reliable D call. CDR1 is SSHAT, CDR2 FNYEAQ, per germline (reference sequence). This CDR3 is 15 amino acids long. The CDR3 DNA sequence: TGTGCTAGCAGCCCCGAGACGTGGGTGAACACTGAAGCTTTCTTT. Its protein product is CASSPETWVNTEAFF.